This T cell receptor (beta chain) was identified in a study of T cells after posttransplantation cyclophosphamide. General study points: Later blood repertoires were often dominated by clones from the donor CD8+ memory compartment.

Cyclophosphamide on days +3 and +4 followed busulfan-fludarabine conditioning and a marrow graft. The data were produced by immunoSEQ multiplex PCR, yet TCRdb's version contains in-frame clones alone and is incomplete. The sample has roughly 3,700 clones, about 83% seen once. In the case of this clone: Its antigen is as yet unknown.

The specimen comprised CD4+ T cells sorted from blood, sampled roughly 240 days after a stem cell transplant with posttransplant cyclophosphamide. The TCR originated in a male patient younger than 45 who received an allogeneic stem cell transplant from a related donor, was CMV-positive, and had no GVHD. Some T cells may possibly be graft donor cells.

CDR3 DNA: TGTGCCTGGAGTCATCTGGACCCAGGGGCCCAGTACTTC. Protein product: CAWSHLDPGAQYF. The chain combines TRBV30 with TRBJ2-5; D perhaps matches TRBD1 (6 bases). V was cut by 2 bases and J by 9 bases, with 16 bases left in between. Germline lookup yields CDR1 GTSNPN and CDR2 SVGIG (reference sequence). CDR3 length equals 13 residues.